This TCR beta chain was obtained from a study of blood T cell repertoires in COVID-19. Study-wide background: Nucleic acid was either cDNA or gDNA, and it came from T cells, B-cell-depleted T cells, or PBMCs.

Original processing methods: From reference gene primer amplification, estimates of nucleated cell counts were derived. This table comes from immunoSEQ multiplex PCR, and its TCRdb copy is limited to in-frame clones, with some not included. That table furnishes V, J and clone size, whereas the DNA furnished D and trimming. The top ten clones hold under 4% of a sample with under 250,000 clones, 70% to 90% of them seen once. The CDR3 runs to 15 residues. Trimming at V came to 4 bases and at J to 1 base, leaving 5 bases not matched to a gene. Germline CDR1 is SGHRS and CDR2 is YFSETQ. This chain connects TRBV5-1 to TRBJ1-1, with 9 bases fitting TRBD1. The sequence was obtained from a young man with active or convalescent COVID-19. Specimen: peripheral blood. CDR3 DNA sequence: TGCGCCAGCAGCATATTGGGACAGGGGAACACTGAAGCTTTCTTT. Protein sequence: CASSILGQGNTEAFF.